The rows below give T cell receptor beta chains drawn from one sample of a study of blood T cell repertoires in COVID-19. The data were produced by immunoSEQ multiplex PCR, yet TCRdb's version contains in-frame clones alone and is incomplete. Of under 300,000 clones detected, roughly nine tenths appear once; the ten largest clones hold roughly 12%. The sample consisted of peripheral blood. All receptors come from a woman in her thirties with COVID-19, enrolled during active disease. The CDR3 runs from the conserved cysteine through the conserved F or W. The D gene is left open where the match is weak. Part of the rows lack a size; the others show once, few, many or a class for expanded clones.

clone size	D gene	V gene	J gene	CDR3 protein	CDR3 DNA
NA	NA	TRBV6-5	TRBJ1-2	CASSYVGGYGYTF	TGTGCCAGCAGTTACGTAGGGGGCTATGGCTACACCTTC
NA	NA	TRBV12-3/TRBV12-4	TRBJ2-7	CASRQRPEEEQYF	TGTGCCAGCAGGCAGAGACCAGAGGAGGAGCAGTACTTC
NA	NA	TRBV19	TRBJ2-7	CASSMGASLPYEQYF	TGTGCCAGTAGTATGGGGGCGTCATTGCCCTACGAGCAGTACTTC
NA	NA	TRBV5-1	TRBJ2-1	CASSAHLTQGYDEQFF	TGCGCCAGCAGCGCTCACTTGACCCAGGGCTACGATGAGCAGTTCTTC
NA	NA	TRBV7-2	TRBJ2-4	CASSPRGLGTKNIQYF	TGTGCCAGCAGTCCGCGGGGGCTGGGGACCAAAAACATTCAGTACTTC
many	NA	TRBV28	TRBJ2-7	CASSQDSPEQYF	TGTGCCAGCAGCCAGGACAGCCCCGAGCAGTACTTC
NA	NA	TRBV7-6	TRBJ2-2	CASSPLNTGELFF	TGTGCCAGCAGCCCTTTAAACACCGGGGAGCTGTTTTTT
NA	NA	TRBV6-1	TRBJ1-6	CASSENRAPGPLHF	TGTGCCAGCAGTGAAAACAGGGCCCCAGGTCCCCTCCACTTT
NA	NA	TRBV6-4	TRBJ1-2	CASSLELVNLGSTVGYTF	TGTGCCAGCAGCCTGGAATTAGTTAACCTGGGCTCGACCGTGGGCTACACCTTC
NA	NA	TRBV2	TRBJ1-2	CASSVGGANYGYTF	TGTGCCAGCAGTGTGGGGGGAGCTAACTATGGCTACACCTTC
few	TRBD2	TRBV5-1	TRBJ2-1	CASSVGSGGGNEQFF	TGCGCCAGCAGCGTGGGCAGCGGGGGTGGGAATGAGCAGTTCTTC
NA	NA	TRBV2	TRBJ1-5	CASSEAAPTGNQPQHF	TGTGCCAGCAGTGAAGCGGCCCCCACAGGTAATCAGCCCCAGCATTTT
NA	TRBD1	TRBV19	TRBJ1-1	CASSIGTGANTEAFF	TGTGCCAGTAGTATCGGGACAGGGGCGAACACTGAAGCTTTCTTT
NA	NA	TRBV4-1	TRBJ2-7	CASSRMGVDSEQYF	TGCGCCAGCAGCCGAATGGGAGTCGACTCCGAGCAGTACTTC
NA	NA	TRBV14	TRBJ2-1	CASSQELRDNEQFF	TGTGCCAGCAGCCAAGAATTGCGCGACAATGAGCAGTTCTTC
NA	TRBD2	TRBV5-1	TRBJ2-1	CASSFGSRGGQNEQFF	TGCGCCAGCAGCTTTGGGAGTCGGGGGGGCCAGAATGAGCAGTTCTTC
NA	NA	TRBV27	TRBJ2-7	CASSPSLGARSYEQYF	TGTGCCAGCAGTCCGTCCCTAGGTGCACGTTCCTACGAGCAGTACTTC
NA	NA	TRBV12-2	TRBJ1-5	CARRPMSNQPQHF	TGTGCTAGGCGGCCGATGAGCAATCAGCCCCAGCATTTT
once	NA	TRBV20-1	TRBJ2-3	CSASGGLWRDTQYF	TGCAGTGCTAGTGGCGGTCTATGGAGAGATACGCAGTATTTT
NA	NA	TRBV6-5	TRBJ2-7	CASSSLFDRIYEQYF	TGTGCCAGCAGTTCCCTATTTGACAGGATCTACGAGCAGTACTTC
NA	NA	TRBV19	TRBJ2-1	CASSIGRGSYNEQFF	TGTGCCAGTAGTATAGGGCGGGGCTCCTACAATGAGCAGTTCTTC
NA	NA	TRBV20-1	TRBJ2-5	CSASPRGGVGETQYF	TGCAGTGCCAGTCCGCGGGGTGGGGTGGGAGAGACCCAGTACTTC
NA	NA	TRBV27	TRBJ2-1	CASSPGVVRGEQFF	TGTGCCAGCAGTCCCGGGGTTGTGCGAGGTGAGCAGTTCTTC
NA	NA	TRBV9	TRBJ2-5	CASSVDGTNQETQYF	TGTGCCAGCAGCGTAGATGGTACTAACCAAGAGACCCAGTACTTC
NA	TRBD1	TRBV6-2/TRBV6-3	TRBJ1-2	CASSEDRSNYGYTF	TGTGCCAGCAGTGAGGACAGGAGTAACTATGGCTACACCTTC
NA	NA	TRBV7-2	TRBJ1-2	CASSLISGYTF	TGTGCCAGCAGCTTAATTAGTGGCTACACCTTC
NA	NA	TRBV6-5	TRBJ2-7	CASSYRRQLYEQYF	TGTGCCAGCAGTTACCGGAGGCAATTATACGAGCAGTACTTC
NA	NA	TRBV27	TRBJ2-3	CASSLWSQDTQYF	TGTGCCAGCAGTTTATGGTCACAAGATACGCAGTATTTT
NA	TRBD1	TRBV7-9	TRBJ2-7	CASSHTNWDRGSYEQYF	TGTGCCAGCAGCCATACAAACTGGGACAGGGGGTCTTACGAGCAGTACTTC
NA	TRBD1	TRBV3-1/TRBV3-2	TRBJ1-6	CASSVAQGFPNSPLHF	TGTGCCAGCAGCGTCGCACAGGGGTTCCCCAATTCACCCCTCCACTTT
NA	TRBD2	TRBV6-5	TRBJ2-3	CASRNSGASTDTQYF	TGTGCCAGCAGAAATAGCGGGGCTAGCACAGATACGCAGTATTTT
once	NA	TRBV23-1	TRBJ1-3	CASSHSGQLGYTIYF	TGCGCCAGCAGTCACTCCGGACAGTTGGGATACACCATATATTTT
once	NA	TRBV2	TRBJ1-1	CASSAYGAFF	TGTGCCAGCAGTGCCTACGGAGCTTTCTTT
NA	TRBD2	TRBV27	TRBJ2-3	CASRPRLAGTSTDTQYF	TGTGCCAGCAGACCAAGACTAGCGGGAACTAGCACAGATACGCAGTATTTT
NA	NA	TRBV19	TRBJ2-1	CASSPALSSYNEQFF	TGTGCCAGTAGTCCTGCATTGAGCTCCTACAATGAGCAGTTCTTC
NA	NA	TRBV6-5	TRBJ1-2	CASSYSKFGAGGYTF	TGTGCCAGCAGTTACTCGAAGTTCGGGGCGGGAGGCTACACCTTC
NA	TRBD1	TRBV30	TRBJ1-6	CAWSAGTGGNSPLHF	TGTGCCTGGAGTGCCGGGACAGGGGGAAATTCACCCCTCCACTTT
once	NA	TRBV3-1/TRBV3-2	TRBJ1-3	CASSQVQYRKSGNTIYF	TGTGCCAGCAGCCAAGTCCAGTATCGCAAATCTGGAAACACCATATATTTT
NA	NA	TRBV7-2	TRBJ2-3	CASSRVGGTDTQYF	TGTGCCAGCAGCCGGGTCGGCGGCACAGATACGCAGTATTTT
NA	TRBD1	TRBV12-5	TRBJ1-1	CASGLYGTATEAFF	TGTGCTAGTGGTTTGTACGGGACAGCGACTGAAGCTTTCTTT
NA	NA	TRBV3-1/TRBV3-2	TRBJ2-2	CASSPSDGTGELFF	TGTGCCAGCAGCCCTAGCGATGGCACCGGGGAGCTGTTTTTT
NA	NA	TRBV19	TRBJ1-1	CASSIGVTEAFF	TGTGCCAGTAGTATCGGGGTTACTGAAGCTTTCTTT
NA	TRBD1	TRBV19	TRBJ1-2	CASSIVGTGSYGYTF	TGTGCCAGTAGTATCGTTGGGACAGGGTCCTATGGCTACACCTTC
once	NA	TRBV19	TRBJ1-4	CASSQVNEKLFF	TGTGCCAGTAGTCAGGTTAATGAAAAACTGTTTTTT
NA	NA	TRBV14	TRBJ2-7	CASSHPSGVLIYEQYF	TGTGCCAGCAGCCACCCGTCGGGAGTTCTTATTTACGAGCAGTACTTC
NA	NA	TRBV10-3	TRBJ2-1	CAISGVLNGNEQFF	TGTGCCATCAGTGGGGTACTGAACGGGAATGAGCAGTTCTTC
NA	NA	TRBV5-6	TRBJ1-3	CASRFSGNTIYF	TGTGCCAGCAGATTCTCAGGGAACACCATATATTTT
NA	NA	TRBV3-1/TRBV3-2	TRBJ1-4	CASSSRRGNEKLFF	TGTGCCAGCAGCTCCCGACGGGGTAATGAAAAACTGTTTTTT
NA	NA	TRBV10-2	TRBJ2-6	CASSAGSGANVLTF	TGCGCCAGCAGTGCAGGTTCTGGGGCCAACGTCCTGACTTTC